The sequence of this T cell receptor (beta chain) was determined in a study of blood T cell repertoires in COVID-19. Looking at the study overall: Both acute and convalescent COVID-19 samples were obtained from the United States, Italy and Spain. PBMCs, B-cell-depleted T cells, or T cells were the source of the cDNA or gDNA that made up the material.

Original handling: Reference gene primer amplification yielded estimated nucleated cell counts. Only in-frame clones appear in the TCRdb table, and some are missing; sequencing was by immunoSEQ multiplex PCR. From that table come the V and J calls and clone size; the DNA was used to work out D and trimming. This sample carries around 300,000 clones, roughly 88% of them seen once, and the ten largest clones take 1.5% to 2%. This clone was counted a few times. Per germline, CDR1 LNHDA and CDR2 SQIVND (reference sequence). The V and J ends lost 7 bases and 5 bases, in that order; junction bases with no gene match: 7. CDR3 length equals 13 residues.

V gene TRBV19 combines with J gene TRBJ2-5; 7 bases line up with TRBD2. The source is a woman in her thirties with COVID-19, enrolled during active disease. Sequenced material: peripheral blood. CDR3 loop: CASMVGGSETQYF. The CDR3 nucleotides are TGTGCCAGTATGGTGGGAGGGTCGGAGACCCAGTACTTC.